This is a list of T cell receptor beta chains from one sample in a study of beta chain features in type 1 diabetes. Profiling relied on immunoSEQ multiplex PCR, and the TCRdb table lists in-frame clones only, not all of them. There are 95,000 to 150,000 clones in the sample; about a sixth occur only once, and approximately 2.2% lies in the top ten. Specimen: central memory CD4+ T cells from blood. Receptors were obtained from a man aged 25 to 40 with type 1 diabetes. Both conserved end residues are part of each CDR3. The D gene is left open where the match is weak. Expanded clones are given a class, and other clones once, few, many or no size at all.

few,TRBJ2-5,TRBD2,TRBV7-9,TGTGCCAGCAGCTTAGCGGCTAGCGGGGGGACCCAAGAGACCCAGTACTTC,CASSLAASGGTQETQYF
few,TRBJ2-7,.,TRBV18,TGTGCCAGCTCACCGCTTAGGGTATACGAGCAGTACTTC,CASSPLRVYEQYF
.,TRBJ2-2,.,TRBV7-2,TGTGCCAGCAGCTTAGGGCAGGGGTTCACCGGGGAGCTGTTTTTT,CASSLGQGFTGELFF
few,TRBJ2-7,TRBD1,TRBV2,TGTGCCAGCAGAAAACCCGACAGGGCCCCTAGAGAGCAGTACTTC,CASRKPDRAPREQYF
few,TRBJ1-2,TRBD1,TRBV27,TGTGCCAGCAGTTTATTCCGACAGGGTTATGGCTACACCTTC,CASSLFRQGYGYTF
few,TRBJ1-4,.,TRBV5-8,TGTGCCAGCCGAACTGGGCAGCAAGAAAAACTGTTTTTT,CASRTGQQEKLFF
few,TRBJ2-3,TRBD2,TRBV23-1,TGCGCCAGCCGAAGACTAGCGGGGAAAGAAGATACGCAGTATTTT,CASRRLAGKEDTQYF
few,TRBJ2-5,.,TRBV13,TGTGCCAGCAGCTCGGCCCAAGAGACCCAGTACTTC,CASSSAQETQYF
.,TRBJ2-5,.,TRBV18,TGTGCCAGCTCACCACGGGTTCAAGAGACCCAGTACTTC,CASSPRVQETQYF
few,TRBJ2-2,.,TRBV5-5,TGTGCCAGCAGCTTGCTTCTAGCGACCGGGGAGCTGTTTTTT,CASSLLLATGELFF
.,TRBJ2-4,.,TRBV6-1,TGTGCCAGCAGTGAAGAATCTATCCAGTACTTC,CASSEESIQYF
many,TRBJ1-1,.,TRBV10-3,TGTGCCATCTCTGAAGGGGTCACTGAAGCTTTCTTT,CAISEGVTEAFF
few,TRBJ2-4,.,TRBV29-1,TGCAGCGTGGTTTCGGCAGGGGCCAAAAACATTCAGTACTTC,CSVVSAGAKNIQYF
.,TRBJ1-1,TRBD1,TRBV5-6,TGTGCCAGCAGCTGGGGACAGCTTGAGAACACTGAAGCTTTCTTT,CASSWGQLENTEAFF
.,TRBJ2-2,.,TRBV29-1,TGCAGCGTCCGGTGGGGCAGTAACACCGGGGAGCTGTTTTTT,CSVRWGSNTGELFF
.,TRBJ2-5,TRBD2,TRBV19,TGTGCCAGTAGTATTGGCGGGGGAATCCAAGAGACCCAGTACTTC,CASSIGGGIQETQYF
.,TRBJ2-7,.,TRBV27,TGTGCCAGCAGTTCCTCAGTGTACAGCGTGGGCGAGCAGTACTTC,CASSSSVYSVGEQYF
few,TRBJ1-2,.,TRBV21-1,TGTGCCAGCAGCAAAGCCGGGGGACAGGGTAAGACTTACACCTTC,CASSKAGGQGKTYTF
.,TRBJ1-2,.,TRBV18,TGTGCCAGCTCACTCTATCGGGATGGCTACACCTTC,CASSLYRDGYTF
.,TRBJ1-5,TRBD1,TRBV7-6,TGTGCCAGCAGCCAGGGGACAGGGAGAGGCAATCAGCCCCAGCATTTT,CASSQGTGRGNQPQHF
many,TRBJ1-1,.,TRBV29-1,TGCAGCTTACCGAACATGAACACTGAAGCTTTCTTT,CSLPNMNTEAFF
.,TRBJ2-7,TRBD2,TRBV7-2,TGTGCCAGCAGTCCGACTAGCGGGGGCCGTGGAGAGCAGTACTTC,CASSPTSGGRGEQYF
.,TRBJ1-2,.,TRBV5-4,TGTGCCAGCAGCCCCGTCACGGGGGGCTACACCTTC,CASSPVTGGYTF
few,TRBJ1-1,.,TRBV2,TGTGCCAGCAGTATCAGCGGCACTGAAGCTTTCTTT,CASSISGTEAFF
.,TRBJ2-6,.,TRBV30,TGTGCCTGGAGTCTAGGCGGCTCTGGGGCCAACGTCCTGACTTTC,CAWSLGGSGANVLTF
.,TRBJ2-3,TRBD2,TRBV11-2,TGTGCCAGCAGCCCAGTAGCGGGGGGTCTCACAGATACGCAGTATTTT,CASSPVAGGLTDTQYF
few,TRBJ2-1,.,TRBV18,TGTCCCAGCTCACCAGCCGGGACACTTGACAATGAGCAGTTCTTC,CPSSPAGTLDNEQFF
.,TRBJ2-7,.,TRBV9,TGTGCCAGCAGCCCCTCGAGTGGAGGATTTTACGAGCAGTACTTC,CASSPSSGGFYEQYF
.,TRBJ2-7,.,TRBV14,TGTGCCAGCAGCCAGATCGGACCCCTAGTTGACGAGCAGTACTTC,CASSQIGPLVDEQYF
.,TRBJ2-5,TRBD1,TRBV28,TGTGCCAGCAGTTGGGACAGGGGAGGAGAGACCCAGTACTTC,CASSWDRGGETQYF
.,TRBJ2-2,.,TRBV11-3,TGTGCCAGCAGCCTCGGTGGGGGGGCCATCCCCGGGGAGCTGTTTTTT,CASSLGGGAIPGELFF
few,TRBJ2-7,.,TRBV7-2,TGTGCCAGCAGCCCGACAGGGACTTATTACGAGCAGTACTTC,CASSPTGTYYEQYF
.,TRBJ2-3,TRBD2,TRBV25-1,TGTGCCAGCAGTGAAAGCGGGGCCACAGATACGCAGTATTTT,CASSESGATDTQYF
few,TRBJ1-2,.,TRBV27,TGTGCCAGCAGTTTGGCCAACAGGGCAAATGGCTACACCTTC,CASSLANRANGYTF
.,TRBJ2-3,TRBD2,TRBV7-6,TGTGCCAGCTCACGACTAGCTAGTAGCACAGATACGCAGTATTTT,CASSRLASSTDTQYF
.,TRBJ1-3,.,TRBV7-2,TGTGCCAGCAGCTTACAGGGTATAATGGGAAACACCATATATTTT,CASSLQGIMGNTIYF
many,TRBJ1-1,TRBD1,TRBV7-9,TGTGCCAGCAGGCATAAGACAGGGGGCTTCACTGAAGCTTTCTTT,CASRHKTGGFTEAFF
few,TRBJ2-1,TRBD2,TRBV7-2,TGTGCCAGCAGCTTAAGCGGGGGGAGGAATGAGCAGTTCTTC,CASSLSGGRNEQFF
.,TRBJ1-5,.,TRBV7-6,TGTGCCAGCAGCTTAGAGGAGGGCAATCAGCCCCAGCATTTT,CASSLEEGNQPQHF
few,TRBJ2-5,.,TRBV29-1,TGCAGCGTTGACCGGGCAGGGGAAGAGACCCAGTACTTC,CSVDRAGEETQYF